What follows are 25 T cell receptor beta chains derived from one specimen sequenced in a study of blood T cell repertoires in COVID-19 (dated by TCRdb to the early 2020s). Libraries were constructed by the immunoSEQ multiplex PCR assay. Sourced from immuneACCESS, this table was stored by TCRdb with only in-frame sequences that have V and J called. A share of the clones is absent; for the studies checked, an unresolved V gene accounts for under half, and the remainder has no known explanation. The sample table records some 240,000 clones; 70% to 90% of these occur just once. The top ten clones comprise roughly 3.3% of the sample. Sequencing was done on a sample of PBMCs or T cells enriched from blood (not recorded which). The receptors originated from a woman between 40 and 50 years old with acute COVID-19.

The CDR3 bases are TGCGCCAGCAGCTTGGGGGAGGCCGGGGAGCTGTTTTTT. Its translation: CASSLGEAGELFF. This sequence joins TRBV5-1 and TRBJ2-2, with D tentatively TRBD2 (6 bases). V lost 0 bases, J lost 6 bases, and 6 bases lay in between. CDR3 length equals 13 residues. Germline V gene data show CDR1 as SGHRS and CDR2 as YFSETQ.

The chain couples TRBV7-9 to TRBJ1-1, with D maybe TRBD1 (6 bases). The germline gives CDR1 SEHNR, CDR2 FQNEAQ (reference sequence). V dropped 5 bases and J dropped 3 bases, with 19 bases sitting between them. This CDR3 comprises 16 residues. CDR3 sequence (DNA): TGTGCCAGCAGCCCCTCTTTTAGGCAGGGGTACACTGAAGCTTTCTTT. This translates into CASSPSFRQGYTEAFF.

The chain uses TRBV10-3 and TRBJ2-1, with 8 bases identical to TRBD2. The CDR3 consists of 14 residues. Germline lookup yields CDR1 ENHRY and CDR2 SYGVKD. With V trimmed by 3 bases and J by 8 bases, 6 bases remained unmatched. This CDR3 reads CAISEPGLVDEQFF. In DNA, the CDR3 is TGTGCCATCAGTGAACCGGGACTAGTCGATGAGCAGTTCTTC.

As DNA, the CDR3 is TGCGCCAGCAGCTCCACAGGGGACGACAATCAGCCCCAGCATTTT. It encodes CASSSTGDDNQPQHF. The rearrangement uses TRBV5-1 and TRBJ1-5; 7 positions agree with TRBD1. The CDR3 contains 15 residues. Germline assignment: CDR1 SGHRS and CDR2 YFSETQ. V trimming: 3 bases; J trimming: 3 bases; junction bases outside the gene matches: 6.

The chain is built from TRBV5-1 and TRBJ2-7; 8 bases line up with TRBD1. The germline CDR1 and CDR2 sequences are SGHRS and YFSETQ. This CDR3 has 14 amino acids. V was clipped by 0 bases and J by 6 bases; unmatched bases: 5. In DNA, the CDR3 is TGCGCCAGCAGCTTGGCCGGACAGGGAACCGAGCAGTACTTC. Its translation is CASSLAGQGTEQYF. Full variable domain (missing parts from reference TRBV5-1 and TRBJ2-7): KAGVTQTPRYLIKTRGQQVTLSCSPISGHRSVSWYQQTPGQGLQFLFEYFSETQRNKGNFPGRFSGRQFSNSRSEMNVSTLELGDSALYLCASSLAGQGTEQYFGPGTRLTVT.

CDR3 sequence: CASSLQGAKTEAFF. As DNA, the CDR3 is TGTGCCAGCAGCTTACAGGGGGCAAAGACTGAAGCTTTCTTT. The chain uses TRBV7-9 and TRBJ1-1, with TRBD1 matching over 8 bases. Germline V gene sequence: CDR1 SEHNR, CDR2 FQNEAQ (reference sequence). CDR3 length equals 14 residues. The J segment lost 5 bases and the V segment lost 2 bases, leaving 4 bases of the junction unmatched.

This rearrangement joins TRBV27 to TRBJ2-2, with TRBD2 identical over 14 bases. V shed 6 bases, J shed 3 bases, and the junction held 6 bases outside the gene matches. CDR3 length: 17 residues. Germline V gives CDR1 MNHEY, CDR2 SMNVEV (reference sequence). This chain's CDR3 is CASRLGTSGSYTGELFF. CDR3 DNA: TGTGCCAGCAGACTCGGGACTAGCGGGAGTTACACCGGGGAGCTGTTTTTT.

The CDR3 loop reads CACPPAGVIGELFF. CDR3 bases: TGTGCCTGCCCGCCTGCGGGAGTTATTGGGGAGCTGTTTTTT. The V and J genes are TRBV30 and TRBJ2-2, with 7 bases lining up with TRBD2. The CDR3 covers 14 residues. Germline V gene data show CDR1 as GTSNPN and CDR2 as SVGIG (reference sequence). J lost 8 bases, V lost 6 bases, and 12 bases had no gene match.

As regards this clone: No conserved phenylalanine or tryptophan ends this CDR3, so it is likely a read error. The DNA is omitted, as the CDR3 cannot be located on it reliably, and the CDR3 follows TCRdb's listing. CDR3 in amino acids: CSVEDPWDMDLS. J is TRBJ2-7 and V is TRBV29-1; the tabulated D call, TRBD1, remains unverified against the DNA. Germline CDR1 reads SQVTM; CDR2 reads ANQGSEA. The CDR3 is 12 residues long, ends included.

This rearrangement joins TRBV5-1 to TRBJ1-1; 9 positions agree with TRBD1. CDR1 is SGHRS, CDR2 YFSETQ, per germline. V lost 4 bases, J lost 1 base, and 8 bases stayed unmatched. This CDR3 has 16 amino acids. This chain's CDR3 is CASSPGQGNTNTEAFF. The CDR3 nucleotides are TGCGCCAGCAGCCCAGGACAGGGGAACACGAACACTGAAGCTTTCTTT.

This chain connects TRBV7-2 to TRBJ2-5; tentatively, D is TRBD2 (6 bases). Trimming cost V 5 bases and J 5 bases, with 15 bases left between them. This CDR3 region has 14 residues. Germline-derived CDR1 and CDR2 are SGHTA and FQGNSA. For the CDR3, the DNA is TGTGCCAGCAGCGAGGGACTGGCTATGGAGACCCAGTACTTC. It specifies CASSEGLAMETQYF. Based on the CDR3 plus reference TRBV7-2 and TRBJ2-5, the full variable domain is GAGVSQSPSNKVTEKGKDVELRCDPISGHTALYWYRQSLGQGLEFLIYFQGNSAPDKSGLPSDRFSAERTGGSVSTLTIQRTQQEDSAVYLCASSEGLAMETQYFGPGTRLLVL.

This chain joins TRBV5-1 and TRBJ1-2; maybe TRBD1 (6 bases). Trimming left V 4 bases short and J 4 bases short, with 11 bases between. This CDR3 region has 13 residues. Germline CDR1 and CDR2: SGHRS and YFSETQ. DNA for the CDR3: TGCGCCAGCAGCCCCGGGACAACCTATGGCTACACCTTC. The encoded protein is CASSPGTTYGYTF.

The gene calls are TRBV10-2 and TRBJ2-3; tentative D call: TRBD2 (6 bases). The CDR3 covers 11 residues. The V gene's germline CDR1 is WSHSY and CDR2 SAAADI. Trimming shortened V by 3 bases and J by 14 bases, and 12 bases separated the two germline ends. CDR3: CASSDAGPGYF. The CDR3 DNA is TGCGCCAGCAGTGATGCGGGGCCGGGGTATTTT.

This sequence joins TRBV7-9 and TRBJ1-2, with D unclear. Germline CDR1 and CDR2: SEHNR and FQNEAQ (reference sequence). The CDR3 covers 12 residues. Deletions cut 10 bases from V and 0 bases from J, with 9 bases between. In nucleotides, the CDR3 is TGTGCCATGCAGGTTGCTAACTATGGCTACACCTTC. It codes for CAMQVANYGYTF.

The chain has TRBV3-1 (or the pseudogene TRBV3-2) and TRBJ2-7; TRBD1 might be the D (5 bases). Per the germline V gene, CDR1 is LGHDT and CDR2 is YNNKEL (reference sequence). The CDR3 contains 13 residues. Trimming took 4 bases from V and 3 from J, leaving 10 bases between them. The chain's CDR3 is CASSRGSFYEQYF. The DNA for the CDR3 is TGTGCCAGCAGCCGGGGCAGCTTCTACGAGCAGTACTTC.

This clone was detected only a few times. This chain joins TRBV19 and TRBJ1-2, with TRBD1 matching over 7 bases. The CDR3 length is 15 residues. V shed 5 bases, J shed 8 bases, and the junction held 14 bases outside the gene matches. CDR1 LNHDA and CDR2 SQIVND come from the germline V gene (reference sequence). CDR3 region: CASSETGMVTAGYTF. In DNA, the CDR3 is TGTGCCAGTAGTGAGACAGGGATGGTGACGGCGGGCTACACCTTC. The variable domain in full, with the rest retrieved from reference TRBV19 and TRBJ1-2, is DGGITQSPKYLFRKEGQNVTLSCEQNLNHDAMYWYRQDPGQGLRLIYYSQIVNDFQKGDIAEGYSVSREKKESFPLTVTSAQKNPTAFYLCASSETGMVTAGYTFGSGTRLTVV.

This chain joins TRBV20-1 and TRBJ1-2; 9 nucleotides agree with TRBD1. Trimming cost V 3 bases and J 4 bases; bases outside gene matches: 6. CDR1 is DFQATT and CDR2 is SNEGSKA in the germline V gene (reference sequence). This CDR3 region has 14 residues. The CDR3 sequence is CSASQPDRGYGYTF. The DNA of the CDR3 is TGCAGTGCTAGTCAGCCGGACAGGGGCTATGGCTACACCTTC.

The chain is built from TRBV6-5 and TRBJ2-1; 13 bases line up with TRBD2. The CDR3 runs to 15 residues. The germline V gene encodes CDR1 MNHEY and CDR2 SVGAGI. The J segment lost 5 bases and the V segment lost 5 bases, leaving 3 bases of the junction unmatched. CDR3 DNA sequence: TGTGCCAGCAGTCGGACTAGCGGGAGCAACAATGAGCAGTTCTTC. As protein: CASSRTSGSNNEQFF.

The rearrangement uses TRBV7-9 and TRBJ2-1; the D is unclear. The V end was cut by 5 bases, the J end by 6 bases, with 17 bases between. The germline V gene encodes CDR1 SEHNR and CDR2 FQNEAQ (reference sequence). The CDR3 consists of 15 residues. CDR3 residues: CASSQTGYALNEQFF. CDR3 sequence (DNA): TGTGCCAGCAGCCAGACCGGGTACGCCCTCAATGAGCAGTTCTTC. The complete variable domain, with remaining parts taken from reference TRBV7-9 and TRBJ2-1, reads DTGVSQNPRHKITKRGQNVTFRCDPISEHNRLYWYRQTLGQGPEFLTYFQNEAQLEKSRLLSDRFSAERPKGSFSTLEIQRTEQGDSAMYLCASSQTGYALNEQFFGPGTRLTVL.

V is TRBV7-6 and J is TRBJ2-6; 9 bases fit TRBD1. CDR3 size: 17 residues. With 5 bases clipped from V and 0 bases from J, the junction kept 5 bases outside the gene matches. Germline values: CDR1 SGHVS, CDR2 FNYEAQ. CDR3 nucleotide sequence: TGTGCCAGCAGCCGGACAGGGGCTCCCTCTGGGGCCAACGTCCTGACTTTC. Protein: CASSRTGAPSGANVLTF.

The chain uses TRBV19 and TRBJ1-5; 7 nucleotides align to TRBD1. The germline gives CDR1 LNHDA, CDR2 SQIVND (reference sequence). The CDR3 runs to 16 residues. After removal of 6 bases from V and 0 bases from J, the junction contained 8 bases not matched to a gene. The CDR3 region is CASRSRQGSSNQPQHF. The DNA for the CDR3 is TGTGCCAGTAGATCCCGACAGGGCTCTAGCAATCAGCCCCAGCATTTT.

This clone was observed once. The chain carries TRBV5-1 and TRBJ1-2; D is ambiguous. This CDR3 contains 14 residues. The V end lost 8 bases, the J end lost 0 bases, and 14 bases lay between the germline ends. Germline V gives CDR1 SGHRS, CDR2 YFSETQ. The CDR3 bases are TGCGCCAGTCAAAAGGATCTAGCTAACTATGGCTACACCTTC. Translation: CASQKDLANYGYTF.

The J gene is TRBJ2-6, the V gene TRBV2, with D perhaps TRBD1 (6 bases). The CDR3 covers 16 residues. V shed 7 bases and J shed 0 bases, with 13 bases lying between them. Germline loops: CDR1 SNHLY, CDR2 FYNNEI. CDR3 amino acids: CASTADSHSGANVLTF. In DNA, the CDR3 is TGTGCCAGCACAGCGGACAGCCACTCTGGGGCCAACGTCCTGACTTTC. Combining the CDR3 with reference TRBV2 and TRBJ2-6 gives the whole variable domain EPEVTQTPSHQVTQMGQEVILRCVPISNHLYFYWYRQILGQKVEFLVSFYNNEISEKSEIFDDQFSVERPDGSNFTLKIRSTKLEDSAMYFCASTADSHSGANVLTFGAGSRLTVL.

This sequence joins TRBV3-1 (or the pseudogene TRBV3-2) and TRBJ2-5; TRBD2 agrees at 10 bases. CDR3 length: 18 residues. The germline gives CDR1 LGHDT, CDR2 YNNKEL (reference sequence). Germline trimming cut 0 bases from V and 1 base from J; bases unmatched to any gene: 8. CDR3 DNA sequence: TGTGCCAGCAGCCAAGATAGTCGATTAGCGGGGGGCCAAGAGACCCAGTACTTC. Protein sequence: CASSQDSRLAGGQETQYF.

This rearrangement joins TRBV11-2 to TRBJ2-1; TRBD2 agrees at 9 bases. This CDR3 spans 15 amino acids. Trimming cost V 5 bases and J 4 bases; bases outside gene matches: 6. Germline assignment: CDR1 SGHAT and CDR2 FQNNGV. The CDR3 sequence: CASSGTSLPYNEQFF. CDR3 in DNA: TGTGCCAGCAGCGGGACTAGCCTCCCTTACAATGAGCAGTTCTTC. The full variable domain, completed using reference TRBV11-2 and TRBJ2-1, is EAGVAQSPRYKIIEKRQSVAFWCNPISGHATLYWYQQILGQGPKLLIQFQNNGVVDDSQLPKDRFSAERLKGVDSTLKIQPAKLEDSAVYLCASSGTSLPYNEQFFGPGTRLTVL.